This T cell receptor beta chain is drawn from a study of technical replicates of blood from a handful of donors. Germline V CDR1 and CDR2: SNHLY, FYNNEI. V lost 4 bases and J lost 7, with 16 bases in between. This CDR3 has 14 residues. Some clones are missing from TCRdb's copy, which holds only in-frame ones; the method was immunoSEQ multiplex PCR. The table lists over 55,000 clones, more than 75% of them singletons. This TCR came from a human donor in good health. Some clones in this sample may be carry-over from other donors' samples. The sample taken for sequencing was PBMCs. The chain carries TRBV2 and TRBJ1-2; weak D call: TRBD1 (5 bases). The CDR3 sequence is CASSGSYGGGGYTF. CDR3 in DNA: TGTGCCAGCAGTGGAAGTTACGGGGGGGGTGGCTACACCTTC.